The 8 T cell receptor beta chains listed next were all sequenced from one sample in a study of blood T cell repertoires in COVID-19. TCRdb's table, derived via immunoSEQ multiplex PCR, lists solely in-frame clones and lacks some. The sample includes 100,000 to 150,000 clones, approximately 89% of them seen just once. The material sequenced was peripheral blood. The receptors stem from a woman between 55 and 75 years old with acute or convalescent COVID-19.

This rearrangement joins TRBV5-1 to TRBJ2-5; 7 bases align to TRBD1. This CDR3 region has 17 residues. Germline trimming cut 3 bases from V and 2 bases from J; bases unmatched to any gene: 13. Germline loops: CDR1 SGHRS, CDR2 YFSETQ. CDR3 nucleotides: TGCGCCAGCAGCTCACAACAGGGGATTCCGTCACAAGAGACCCAGTACTTC. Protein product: CASSSQQGIPSQETQYF.

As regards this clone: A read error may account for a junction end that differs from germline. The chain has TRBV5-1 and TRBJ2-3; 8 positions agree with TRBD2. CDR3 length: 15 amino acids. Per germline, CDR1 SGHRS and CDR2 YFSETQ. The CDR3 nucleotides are TGCGCCAGCAGTTTGGGACTAGGGAACGCAGATACGCAGTATTTT. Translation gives CASSLGLGNADTQYF.

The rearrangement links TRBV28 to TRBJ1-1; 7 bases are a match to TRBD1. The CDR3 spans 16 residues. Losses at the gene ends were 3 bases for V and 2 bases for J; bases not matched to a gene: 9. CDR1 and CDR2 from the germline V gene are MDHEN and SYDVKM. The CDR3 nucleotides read TGTGCCAGCAGTTTGTGGAGGGGGCCTGGTAACACTGAAGCTTTCTTT. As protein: CASSLWRGPGNTEAFF.

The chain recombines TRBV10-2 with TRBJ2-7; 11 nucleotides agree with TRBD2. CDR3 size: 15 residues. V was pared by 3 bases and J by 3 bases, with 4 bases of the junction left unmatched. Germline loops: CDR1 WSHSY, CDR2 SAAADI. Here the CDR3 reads CASSDHGLAGYEQYF. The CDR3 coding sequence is TGCGCCAGCAGTGACCACGGACTAGCGGGCTACGAGCAGTACTTC.

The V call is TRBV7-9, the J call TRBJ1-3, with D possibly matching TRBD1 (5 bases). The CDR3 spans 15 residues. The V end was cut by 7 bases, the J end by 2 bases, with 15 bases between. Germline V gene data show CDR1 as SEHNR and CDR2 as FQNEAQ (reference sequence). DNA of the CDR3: TGTGCCAGCACCCCTCAAACGACAGCTGGAAACACCATATATTTT. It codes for CASTPQTTAGNTIYF.

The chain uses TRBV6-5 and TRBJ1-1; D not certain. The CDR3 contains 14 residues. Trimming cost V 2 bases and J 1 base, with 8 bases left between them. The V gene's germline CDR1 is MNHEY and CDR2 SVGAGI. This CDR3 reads CASSYGGKNTEAFF. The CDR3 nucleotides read TGTGCCAGCAGTTACGGAGGGAAGAACACTGAAGCTTTCTTT.

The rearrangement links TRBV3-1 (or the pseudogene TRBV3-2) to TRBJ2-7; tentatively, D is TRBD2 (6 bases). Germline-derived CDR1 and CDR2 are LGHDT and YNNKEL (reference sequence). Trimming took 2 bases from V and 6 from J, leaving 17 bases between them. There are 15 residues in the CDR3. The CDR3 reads CASSQRTGTLFEQYF. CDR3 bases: TGTGCCAGCAGCCAACGTACCGGGACTCTCTTCGAGCAGTACTTC.

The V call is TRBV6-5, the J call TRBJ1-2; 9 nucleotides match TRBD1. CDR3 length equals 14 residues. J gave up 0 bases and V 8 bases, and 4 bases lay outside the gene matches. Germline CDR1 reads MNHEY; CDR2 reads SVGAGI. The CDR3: CASWTGVANYGYTF. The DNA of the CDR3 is TGTGCCAGCTGGACAGGGGTAGCTAACTATGGCTACACCTTC.